This T cell receptor (beta chain) was captured by sequencing in a study of PD-1 blockade in classical Hodgkin lymphoma (TCRdb year 2020). With respect to the entire study: A peripheral blood immune signature of response to PD-1 blockade in classical Hodgkin lymphoma was defined using TCR beta sequencing and CyTOF. Results and caveats for the whole study, not just this receptor: The study was restricted to a single clinical trial cohort, and the causes of repertoire differences, possibly disease activity or prior therapy, were left undefined. Baseline TCR diversity was reported to be lower in newly diagnosed patients than in healthy donors and to be lower still in relapsed/refractory patients.

Interpreted using the paper, the time point label stands for: newly diagnosed, previously untreated cHL patient sample. To serve as a comparison group for the relapsed/refractory trial patients, PBMCs were sequenced from patients with newly diagnosed, previously untreated classical Hodgkin lymphoma. Peripheral blood was collected in 8 mL Vacutainer Cell Preparation Tubes, from which PBMCs were isolated by centrifugation and then cryopreserved. The Qiagen DNeasy kit was used to extract genomic DNA both from unsorted PBMCs and from the negatively selected CD4+ and CD8+ fractions. Amplification of TCR beta CDR3 regions was done by immunoSEQ multiplex PCR with primers that anneal to V and J segments. A synthetic immune receptor repertoire was used to minimize amplification bias, and remaining bias was computationally removed after sequencing. Regarding the original processing steps: Repertoire diversity was quantified as the Shannon entropy index using custom Python scripts. The unsorted, CD4+ and CD8+ repertoires were each analyzed separately, with the exception of combined analyses, where CD4+ and CD8+ sequences were merged in silico. TCRdb carries this immuneACCESS record with in-frame sequences only. Its versions omit some clonotypes, under half of them owing to an unresolved V gene in the studies checked, with the rest unexplained. V and J calls plus clone size are reproduced from that table; the DNA served to infer D and trimming. The sample has approximately 30,000 clones on record, roughly nine tenths of them singletons. The ten largest clones represent under 4% of the sample.

Taken from cysteine to phenylalanine, the CDR3 has 14 residues. Here the CDR3 DNA is all that survives: 42 bases in frame from base 1. Trimming takes 10 bases off V and 0 bases off J; junction bases not matched to a gene: 5. For CDR1 and CDR2, the germline V gene lists MNHEY and SVGAGI. Comment on this clone: The antigen it binds to is not known. One base away there is no much larger clone; base qualities are not given.

Rearrangement joined TRBV6-5 to TRBJ2-2, and 7 bases in between align with TRBD2. Sequencing was done on a sample of peripheral blood mononuclear cells (PBMCs). The clonotype was recovered from a human donor with classical Hodgkin lymphoma. The DNA sequence follows: TGTGCCATCCACAGCGGGGCGAACACCGGGGAGCTGTTTTTT. Its protein reads: CAIHSGANTGELFF.